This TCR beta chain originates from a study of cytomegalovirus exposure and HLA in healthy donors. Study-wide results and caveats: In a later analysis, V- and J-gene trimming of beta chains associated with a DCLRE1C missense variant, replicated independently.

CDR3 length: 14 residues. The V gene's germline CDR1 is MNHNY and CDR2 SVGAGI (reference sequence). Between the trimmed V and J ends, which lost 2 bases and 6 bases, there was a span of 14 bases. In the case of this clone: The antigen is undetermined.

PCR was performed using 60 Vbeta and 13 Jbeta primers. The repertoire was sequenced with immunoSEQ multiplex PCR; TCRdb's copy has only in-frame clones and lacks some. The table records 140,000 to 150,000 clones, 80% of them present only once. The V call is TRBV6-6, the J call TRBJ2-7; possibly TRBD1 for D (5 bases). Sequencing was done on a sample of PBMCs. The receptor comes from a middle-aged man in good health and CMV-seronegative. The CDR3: CASSYPRSGFEQYF. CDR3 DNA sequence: TGTGCCAGCAGTTACCCTAGATCAGGGTTCGAGCAGTACTTC.